These 31 T cell receptor beta chains were sequenced from one sample in a study of beta chain features in type 1 diabetes listed by TCRdb under 2018. What the work shows at the level of the full study, not this receptor alone: Type 1 diabetes patients showed a moderate but significant shortening of TCRB CDR3 length in all four CD4+ subsets.

To prepare the library, the immunoSEQ multiplex PCR assay was applied. The High Capacity cDNA Reverse Transcription Kit was used to reverse transcribe all of the isolated RNA, meaning that expressed TCRB transcripts were what got sequenced. This is the immuneACCESS table as TCRdb keeps it, with only in-frame sequences that have V and J called. A part of the clones is gone; compared with another copy, unresolved V genes explain less than half, and the rest is unexplained. This sample has about 160,000 clones in its table, and approximately 9% of those were observed once. Clones ranked in the top ten supply around 0.5% of the sample. No antigen has been identified for these receptors. Source material: central memory CD4+ T cells from blood. These receptors came from a woman aged 18-29 years with type 1 diabetes.

This clone was seen a handful of times. The V call is TRBV11-2, the J call TRBJ2-5; 8 positions agree with TRBD2. CDR3 length equals 14 residues. After removal of 4 bases from V and 4 bases from J, the junction contained 5 bases not matched to a gene. Germline V gene lookup returns CDR1 SGHAT and CDR2 FQNNGV. In DNA, the CDR3 is TGTGCCAGCAGCTCGGGCGGGGGGAGAGAGACCCAGTACTTC. Translation: CASSSGGGRETQYF.

In its sample, this clone was seen a few times. The junction departs from germline at one end; a sequencing error may be responsible. DNA for the CDR3: TGCGCCAGCAGCCCAATCGGGCGGGGCGGCTACGAGCAGTACTTC. This gives the protein CASSPIGRGGYEQYF. V usage is TRBV7-2 and J usage is TRBJ2-7, with D perhaps TRBD2 (6 bases). CDR1 SGHTA and CDR2 FQGNSA come from the germline V gene. CDR3 length: 15 amino acids.

The sample holds a few counts of this clone. The chain carries TRBV4-1 and TRBJ1-2; 10 bases are a match to TRBD1. The V gene end was trimmed by 0 bases and the J gene end by 1 base; junction bases not matched to a gene: 5. CDR3 size: 17 residues. Germline assignment: CDR1 MGHRA and CDR2 YSYEKL. In nucleotides, the CDR3 is TGCGCCAGCAGCCAAGATTGGACAGGGGGAGGTAACTATGGCTACACCTTC. Its protein is CASSQDWTGGGNYGYTF.

The chain joins TRBV18 to TRBJ2-1; D is perhaps TRBD2 (6 bases). The CDR3 totals 16 residues. Trimming took off 0 bases at V and 7 bases at J, with 16 bases between the two ends. Germline CDR1 and CDR2: KGHSH and LQKENI. This CDR3 reads CASSPPGTLKRNEQFF. The DNA of the CDR3 is TGTGCCAGCTCACCACCTGGGACTCTCAAACGGAATGAGCAGTTCTTC.

This clone was seen a few times. The chain recombines TRBV9 with TRBJ2-5, with 10 bases that match TRBD1. This CDR3 is built from 15 residues. J was trimmed by 5 bases and V by 4 bases; bases with no gene match: 8. The germline gives CDR1 SGDLS, CDR2 YYNGEE. The CDR3 nucleotides read TGTGCCAGCAGCTATGGACAGGGGGTTTGGGAGACCCAGTACTTC. It codes for CASSYGQGVWETQYF.

The rearrangement joins TRBV4-3 to TRBJ1-4; no definite D call. This CDR3 is built from 16 residues. V lost 1 base to trimming and J lost 5 bases, with 14 bases between them. Germline CDR1 LGHNA, CDR2 YSLEER. The DNA of the CDR3 is TGCGCCAGCAGCCAAGCGCTCCGAGGGCGGAATGAAAAACTGTTTTTT. Protein: CASSQALRGRNEKLFF.

This chain connects TRBV9 to TRBJ2-2; 10 bases are shared with TRBD2. Trimming at V came to 1 base and at J to 6 bases, leaving 3 bases not matched to a gene. This CDR3 has 15 residues. From germline, CDR1 is SGDLS and CDR2 YYNGEE. The CDR3 loop reads CASSVLAGAAGELFF. DNA of the CDR3: TGTGCCAGCAGCGTACTAGCGGGAGCGGCCGGGGAGCTGTTTTTT.

This chain uses TRBV7-2 with TRBJ2-7, with D possibly matching TRBD2 (6 bases). V was pared by 0 bases and J by 0 bases, with 12 bases between. The CDR3 totals 16 residues. Germline CDR1 SGHTA, CDR2 FQGNSA. CDR3 in amino acids: CASSLAAGRSSYEQYF. The CDR3 DNA follows: TGTGCCAGCAGCTTAGCTGCGGGGCGGTCCTCCTACGAGCAGTACTTC.

There are a few counts of this clone. V is TRBV2 and J is TRBJ2-3; unclear D gene. CDR3 length: 15 residues. Trimming removed 4 bases from V and 2 bases from J, with 13 bases in between. The germline CDR1 and CDR2 sequences are SNHLY and FYNNEI. In nucleotides, the CDR3 is TGTGCCAGCAGTGTTAGCCGAATAAACACAGATACGCAGTATTTT. Its translation is CASSVSRINTDTQYF.

This clone was found many times. The V call is TRBV5-1, the J call TRBJ2-5, with D possibly being TRBD1 (6 bases). Trimming took 0 bases from V and 4 from J, leaving 19 bases between them. Germline V gives CDR1 SGHRS, CDR2 YFSETQ. The CDR3 contains 17 residues. The CDR3 coding sequence is TGCGCCAGCAGCTTGGCCCCAGGGGCAGGCAATGGAGAGACCCAGTACTTC. Translation: CASSLAPGAGNGETQYF.

A few counts support this clone. The rearrangement joins TRBV11-2 to TRBJ1-2; the D is unclear. Germline CDR1 SGHAT, CDR2 FQNNGV. Trimming cost V 5 bases and J 0 bases, with 7 bases left between them. This CDR3 is built from 13 residues. The CDR3 sequence: CASSPDTNYGYTF. DNA for the CDR3: TGTGCCAGCAGCCCCGACACTAACTATGGCTACACCTTC.

V gene TRBV7-2 combines with J gene TRBJ2-2, with 12 bases fitting TRBD2. CDR3 length: 15 residues. The junction had 0 bases not matched to a gene; V was cut back by 1 base and J by 6 bases. Germline V lookup: CDR1 SGHTA, CDR2 FQGNSA. DNA for the CDR3: TGTGCCAGCAGCTTAGGACTAGCGGGAGCCGGGGAGCTGTTTTTT. Translating it yields CASSLGLAGAGELFF. Based on the CDR3 plus reference TRBV7-2 and TRBJ2-2, the full variable domain is GAGVSQSPSNKVTEKGKDVELRCDPISGHTALYWYRQSLGQGLEFLIYFQGNSAPDKSGLPSDRFSAERTGGSVSTLTIQRTQQEDSAVYLCASSLGLAGAGELFFGEGSRLTVL.

Only a few counts were recorded for this clone. This chain links TRBV11-2 with TRBJ2-4; 8 bases line up with TRBD1. Losses at the gene ends were 4 bases for V and 8 bases for J; bases not matched to a gene: 10. Germline V gene data show CDR1 as SGHAT and CDR2 as FQNNGV. The CDR3 is 15 residues long. CDR3 protein: CASSSGRTGKDIQYF. In DNA form, the CDR3 reads TGTGCCAGCAGCTCGGGGAGGACAGGGAAAGACATTCAGTACTTC.

This clone has only a few counts. The chain uses TRBV28 and TRBJ1-1, with D possibly being TRBD1 (5 bases). V dropped 6 bases and J dropped 11 bases, with 16 bases sitting between them. Germline V gene sequence: CDR1 MDHEN, CDR2 SYDVKM. The CDR3 is made up of 12 amino acids. Here the CDR3 reads CASRGSRAWAFF. The CDR3 nucleotides are TGTGCCAGCAGAGGATCCAGGGCCTGGGCTTTCTTT.

V and J are TRBV7-2 and TRBJ1-5, with D unresolved. The CDR3 contains 16 residues. V lost 5 bases and J lost 3, with 17 bases in between. Germline V gives CDR1 SGHTA, CDR2 FQGNSA. The CDR3 spells CASSPTGRELNQPQHF. The DNA of the CDR3 is TGTGCCAGCAGCCCCACCGGGCGGGAACTCAATCAGCCCCAGCATTTT.

The chain joins TRBV7-9 to TRBJ2-5, with D possibly matching TRBD2 (5 bases). V lost 1 base to trimming and J lost 4 bases, with 10 bases between them. Per the germline V gene, CDR1 is SEHNR and CDR2 is FQNEAQ (reference sequence). The CDR3 is 14 residues long. The DNA for the CDR3 is TGTGCCAGCAGCTTAGGTCGGGGTGGAGAGACCCAGTACTTC. This codes for CASSLGRGGETQYF.

Note on this clone: In the same sample, other DNA sequences code for this CDR3. The rearrangement uses TRBV5-4 and TRBJ2-3, with 11 bases lining up with TRBD2. Germline CDR1 reads SGHNT; CDR2 reads YYREEE (reference sequence). CDR3 length equals 16 residues. V was clipped by 0 bases and J by 3 bases; unmatched bases: 3. Written as DNA, the CDR3 is TGTGCCAGCAGCTTGGGTCTAGCGGGGGGAACAGATACGCAGTATTTT. It codes for CASSLGLAGGTDTQYF.

The CDR3: CSVHLGGAASYNEQFF. In DNA form, the CDR3 reads TGCAGCGTCCACCTCGGAGGGGCGGCCTCCTACAATGAGCAGTTCTTC. The gene calls are TRBV29-1 and TRBJ2-1, with a tentative D call TRBD2 (6 bases). The CDR3 consists of 16 residues. The V gene's germline CDR1 is SQVTM and CDR2 ANQGSEA. The V and J ends lost 6 bases and 0 bases respectively, with 18 bases between them.

The V and J genes are TRBV28 and TRBJ2-1; D unresolved. The V end lost 4 bases, the J end lost 5 bases, and 9 bases lay between the germline ends. The CDR3 runs to 13 residues. Germline V gene data show CDR1 as MDHEN and CDR2 as SYDVKM. The CDR3 protein is CASSSGFDNEQFF. CDR3 nucleotide sequence: TGTGCCAGCAGTTCCGGGTTCGACAATGAGCAGTTCTTC. The full variable domain, with the rest looked up from reference TRBV28 and TRBJ2-1, is DVKVTQSSRYLVKRTGEKVFLECVQDMDHENMFWYRQDPGLGLRLIYFSYDVKMKEKGDIPEGYSVSREKKERFSLILESASTNQTSMYLCASSSGFDNEQFFGPGTRLTVL.

This clone has more than one count but fewer than ten. The chain is built from TRBV10-3 and TRBJ1-1; possible D gene TRBD1, 5 bases. Between the trimmed V and J ends, which lost 7 bases and 1 base, there was a span of 10 bases. CDR3 length: 13 residues. In germline, CDR1 is ENHRY, CDR2 SYGVKD. The CDR3 loop reads CAITKQENTEAFF. The CDR3 region has the DNA TGTGCCATCACCAAACAGGAGAACACTGAAGCTTTCTTT.

This clone was detected a few times. The chain is built from TRBV5-1 and TRBJ1-2; 9 positions match TRBD1. With 4 bases clipped from V and 7 bases from J, the junction kept 11 bases outside the gene matches. The germline CDR1 and CDR2 sequences are SGHRS and YFSETQ. This CDR3 contains 15 residues. CDR3 protein: CASSISGTGKSGYTF. The CDR3 DNA reads TGCGCCAGCAGCATTTCCGGGACAGGGAAAAGTGGCTACACCTTC.

The chain links TRBV4-2 to TRBJ1-1, with TRBD1 matching over 7 bases. Germline values: CDR1 LGHNA, CDR2 YNFKEQ. Trimming cost V 1 base and J 4 bases; bases outside gene matches: 6. The length of the CDR3 is 15 residues. CDR3 region: CASSQGEGAGTEAFF. CDR3 nucleotides: TGTGCCAGCAGCCAAGGAGAGGGGGCGGGCACTGAAGCTTTCTTT.

This clone has just a few counts. V gene TRBV16 combines with J gene TRBJ2-5; maybe TRBD2 (5 bases). Trimming stripped 4 bases from V and 7 bases from J, with 10 bases between. The CDR3 is 12 amino acids. CDR1 and CDR2 (germline): KGHSY, FQNENV. CDR3 nucleotides: TGTGCCAGCAGCCCCCGCGAGGGGACCCAGTACTTC. The encoded protein is CASSPREGTQYF.

The chain joins TRBV6-6 to TRBJ1-2; no firm D call. V lost 5 bases to trimming and J lost 6 bases, with 13 bases between them. This CDR3 comprises 13 residues. CDR1 MNHNY and CDR2 SVGAGI come from the germline V gene (reference sequence). The CDR3 reads CASSARYGDGYTF. CDR3 DNA sequence: TGTGCCAGCAGTGCCCGGTACGGGGATGGCTACACCTTC.

The rearrangement joins TRBV5-1 to TRBJ2-3; tentative D call: TRBD2 (5 bases). V lost 4 bases and J lost 0, with 9 bases in between. CDR3 size: 14 residues. Germline assignment: CDR1 SGHRS and CDR2 YFSETQ. CDR3 DNA sequence: TGCGCCAGCAGCCCGGACTCTAGCACAGATACGCAGTATTTT. Protein sequence: CASSPDSSTDTQYF.

A few counts support this clone. V is TRBV7-2 and J is TRBJ2-7, with 7 bases aligning to TRBD2. V dropped 4 bases and J dropped 2; count of bases not matched to a gene: 8. CDR1 is SGHTA, CDR2 FQGNSA, per germline. The CDR3 is made up of 15 amino acids. Written as DNA, the CDR3 is TGTGCCAGCAGCTCGGATTACGCGGGGGCCTACGAGCAGTACTTC. It yields the protein CASSSDYAGAYEQYF.

V and J are TRBV7-3 and TRBJ2-1, with 8 bases lining up with TRBD1. V lost 3 bases, J lost 5 bases, and 9 bases stayed unmatched. The germline gives CDR1 SGHTA, CDR2 FQGTGA. This CDR3 spans 16 amino acids. CDR3 sequence reads: CASSFMTGDGDNEQFF. The CDR3 DNA reads as TGTGCCAGCAGCTTCATGACAGGGGACGGCGACAATGAGCAGTTCTTC.

This clone has more than one count but fewer than ten. The V call is TRBV27, the J call TRBJ2-3; D ambiguous. This CDR3 is built from 13 residues. Trimming left V 2 bases short and J 1 base short, with 4 bases between. Germline V gene sequence: CDR1 MNHEY, CDR2 SMNVEV (reference sequence). The CDR3 loop reads CASSLRGTDTQYF. The CDR3, as DNA: TGTGCCAGCAGTTTACGGGGCACAGATACGCAGTATTTT.

This clone was detected a few times. This chain uses TRBV11-2 with TRBJ2-2; D is undetermined. In germline, CDR1 is SGHAT, CDR2 FQNNGV. CDR3 length: 15 amino acids. Trimming took off 1 base at V and 0 bases at J, with 6 bases between the two ends. The CDR3 DNA is TGTGCCAGCAGCTTAGCGCGTTCGAACACCGGGGAGCTGTTTTTT. Its protein product is CASSLARSNTGELFF.

The chain carries TRBV7-2 and TRBJ2-1; possible D gene TRBD1, 6 bases. This CDR3 is 15 amino acids long. Trimming left V 8 bases short and J 6 bases short, with 20 bases between. The germline V gene encodes CDR1 SGHTA and CDR2 FQGNSA. CDR3 residues: CASRDPGKGGNEQFF. The CDR3 DNA reads TGTGCCAGCCGAGACCCAGGGAAAGGGGGCAATGAGCAGTTCTTC.

The chain uses TRBV28 and TRBJ2-1; 8 nucleotides agree with TRBD2. J was trimmed by 5 bases and V by 8 bases; bases with no gene match: 8. The germline gives CDR1 MDHEN, CDR2 SYDVKM. This CDR3 spans 14 amino acids. CDR3 bases: TGTGCCAGCGATGGCACTAGCGGAGACAATGAGCAGTTCTTC. Protein sequence: CASDGTSGDNEQFF.